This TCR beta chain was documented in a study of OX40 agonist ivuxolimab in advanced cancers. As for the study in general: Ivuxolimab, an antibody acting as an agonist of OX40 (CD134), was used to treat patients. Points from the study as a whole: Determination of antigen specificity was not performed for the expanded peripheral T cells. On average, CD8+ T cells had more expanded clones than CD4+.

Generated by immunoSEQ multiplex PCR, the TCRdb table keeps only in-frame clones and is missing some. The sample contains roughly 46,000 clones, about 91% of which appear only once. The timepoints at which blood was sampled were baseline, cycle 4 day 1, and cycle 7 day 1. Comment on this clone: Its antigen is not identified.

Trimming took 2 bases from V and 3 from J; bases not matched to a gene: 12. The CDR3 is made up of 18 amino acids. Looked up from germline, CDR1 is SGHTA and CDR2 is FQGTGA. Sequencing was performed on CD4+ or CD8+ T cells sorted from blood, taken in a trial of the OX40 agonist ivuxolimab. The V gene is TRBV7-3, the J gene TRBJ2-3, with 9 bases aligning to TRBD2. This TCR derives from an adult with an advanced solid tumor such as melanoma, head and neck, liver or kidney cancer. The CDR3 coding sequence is TGTGCCAGCAGCTTAGGATACCTTGAGGGACTAGCAACAGATACGCAGTATTTT. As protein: CASSLGYLEGLATDTQYF.